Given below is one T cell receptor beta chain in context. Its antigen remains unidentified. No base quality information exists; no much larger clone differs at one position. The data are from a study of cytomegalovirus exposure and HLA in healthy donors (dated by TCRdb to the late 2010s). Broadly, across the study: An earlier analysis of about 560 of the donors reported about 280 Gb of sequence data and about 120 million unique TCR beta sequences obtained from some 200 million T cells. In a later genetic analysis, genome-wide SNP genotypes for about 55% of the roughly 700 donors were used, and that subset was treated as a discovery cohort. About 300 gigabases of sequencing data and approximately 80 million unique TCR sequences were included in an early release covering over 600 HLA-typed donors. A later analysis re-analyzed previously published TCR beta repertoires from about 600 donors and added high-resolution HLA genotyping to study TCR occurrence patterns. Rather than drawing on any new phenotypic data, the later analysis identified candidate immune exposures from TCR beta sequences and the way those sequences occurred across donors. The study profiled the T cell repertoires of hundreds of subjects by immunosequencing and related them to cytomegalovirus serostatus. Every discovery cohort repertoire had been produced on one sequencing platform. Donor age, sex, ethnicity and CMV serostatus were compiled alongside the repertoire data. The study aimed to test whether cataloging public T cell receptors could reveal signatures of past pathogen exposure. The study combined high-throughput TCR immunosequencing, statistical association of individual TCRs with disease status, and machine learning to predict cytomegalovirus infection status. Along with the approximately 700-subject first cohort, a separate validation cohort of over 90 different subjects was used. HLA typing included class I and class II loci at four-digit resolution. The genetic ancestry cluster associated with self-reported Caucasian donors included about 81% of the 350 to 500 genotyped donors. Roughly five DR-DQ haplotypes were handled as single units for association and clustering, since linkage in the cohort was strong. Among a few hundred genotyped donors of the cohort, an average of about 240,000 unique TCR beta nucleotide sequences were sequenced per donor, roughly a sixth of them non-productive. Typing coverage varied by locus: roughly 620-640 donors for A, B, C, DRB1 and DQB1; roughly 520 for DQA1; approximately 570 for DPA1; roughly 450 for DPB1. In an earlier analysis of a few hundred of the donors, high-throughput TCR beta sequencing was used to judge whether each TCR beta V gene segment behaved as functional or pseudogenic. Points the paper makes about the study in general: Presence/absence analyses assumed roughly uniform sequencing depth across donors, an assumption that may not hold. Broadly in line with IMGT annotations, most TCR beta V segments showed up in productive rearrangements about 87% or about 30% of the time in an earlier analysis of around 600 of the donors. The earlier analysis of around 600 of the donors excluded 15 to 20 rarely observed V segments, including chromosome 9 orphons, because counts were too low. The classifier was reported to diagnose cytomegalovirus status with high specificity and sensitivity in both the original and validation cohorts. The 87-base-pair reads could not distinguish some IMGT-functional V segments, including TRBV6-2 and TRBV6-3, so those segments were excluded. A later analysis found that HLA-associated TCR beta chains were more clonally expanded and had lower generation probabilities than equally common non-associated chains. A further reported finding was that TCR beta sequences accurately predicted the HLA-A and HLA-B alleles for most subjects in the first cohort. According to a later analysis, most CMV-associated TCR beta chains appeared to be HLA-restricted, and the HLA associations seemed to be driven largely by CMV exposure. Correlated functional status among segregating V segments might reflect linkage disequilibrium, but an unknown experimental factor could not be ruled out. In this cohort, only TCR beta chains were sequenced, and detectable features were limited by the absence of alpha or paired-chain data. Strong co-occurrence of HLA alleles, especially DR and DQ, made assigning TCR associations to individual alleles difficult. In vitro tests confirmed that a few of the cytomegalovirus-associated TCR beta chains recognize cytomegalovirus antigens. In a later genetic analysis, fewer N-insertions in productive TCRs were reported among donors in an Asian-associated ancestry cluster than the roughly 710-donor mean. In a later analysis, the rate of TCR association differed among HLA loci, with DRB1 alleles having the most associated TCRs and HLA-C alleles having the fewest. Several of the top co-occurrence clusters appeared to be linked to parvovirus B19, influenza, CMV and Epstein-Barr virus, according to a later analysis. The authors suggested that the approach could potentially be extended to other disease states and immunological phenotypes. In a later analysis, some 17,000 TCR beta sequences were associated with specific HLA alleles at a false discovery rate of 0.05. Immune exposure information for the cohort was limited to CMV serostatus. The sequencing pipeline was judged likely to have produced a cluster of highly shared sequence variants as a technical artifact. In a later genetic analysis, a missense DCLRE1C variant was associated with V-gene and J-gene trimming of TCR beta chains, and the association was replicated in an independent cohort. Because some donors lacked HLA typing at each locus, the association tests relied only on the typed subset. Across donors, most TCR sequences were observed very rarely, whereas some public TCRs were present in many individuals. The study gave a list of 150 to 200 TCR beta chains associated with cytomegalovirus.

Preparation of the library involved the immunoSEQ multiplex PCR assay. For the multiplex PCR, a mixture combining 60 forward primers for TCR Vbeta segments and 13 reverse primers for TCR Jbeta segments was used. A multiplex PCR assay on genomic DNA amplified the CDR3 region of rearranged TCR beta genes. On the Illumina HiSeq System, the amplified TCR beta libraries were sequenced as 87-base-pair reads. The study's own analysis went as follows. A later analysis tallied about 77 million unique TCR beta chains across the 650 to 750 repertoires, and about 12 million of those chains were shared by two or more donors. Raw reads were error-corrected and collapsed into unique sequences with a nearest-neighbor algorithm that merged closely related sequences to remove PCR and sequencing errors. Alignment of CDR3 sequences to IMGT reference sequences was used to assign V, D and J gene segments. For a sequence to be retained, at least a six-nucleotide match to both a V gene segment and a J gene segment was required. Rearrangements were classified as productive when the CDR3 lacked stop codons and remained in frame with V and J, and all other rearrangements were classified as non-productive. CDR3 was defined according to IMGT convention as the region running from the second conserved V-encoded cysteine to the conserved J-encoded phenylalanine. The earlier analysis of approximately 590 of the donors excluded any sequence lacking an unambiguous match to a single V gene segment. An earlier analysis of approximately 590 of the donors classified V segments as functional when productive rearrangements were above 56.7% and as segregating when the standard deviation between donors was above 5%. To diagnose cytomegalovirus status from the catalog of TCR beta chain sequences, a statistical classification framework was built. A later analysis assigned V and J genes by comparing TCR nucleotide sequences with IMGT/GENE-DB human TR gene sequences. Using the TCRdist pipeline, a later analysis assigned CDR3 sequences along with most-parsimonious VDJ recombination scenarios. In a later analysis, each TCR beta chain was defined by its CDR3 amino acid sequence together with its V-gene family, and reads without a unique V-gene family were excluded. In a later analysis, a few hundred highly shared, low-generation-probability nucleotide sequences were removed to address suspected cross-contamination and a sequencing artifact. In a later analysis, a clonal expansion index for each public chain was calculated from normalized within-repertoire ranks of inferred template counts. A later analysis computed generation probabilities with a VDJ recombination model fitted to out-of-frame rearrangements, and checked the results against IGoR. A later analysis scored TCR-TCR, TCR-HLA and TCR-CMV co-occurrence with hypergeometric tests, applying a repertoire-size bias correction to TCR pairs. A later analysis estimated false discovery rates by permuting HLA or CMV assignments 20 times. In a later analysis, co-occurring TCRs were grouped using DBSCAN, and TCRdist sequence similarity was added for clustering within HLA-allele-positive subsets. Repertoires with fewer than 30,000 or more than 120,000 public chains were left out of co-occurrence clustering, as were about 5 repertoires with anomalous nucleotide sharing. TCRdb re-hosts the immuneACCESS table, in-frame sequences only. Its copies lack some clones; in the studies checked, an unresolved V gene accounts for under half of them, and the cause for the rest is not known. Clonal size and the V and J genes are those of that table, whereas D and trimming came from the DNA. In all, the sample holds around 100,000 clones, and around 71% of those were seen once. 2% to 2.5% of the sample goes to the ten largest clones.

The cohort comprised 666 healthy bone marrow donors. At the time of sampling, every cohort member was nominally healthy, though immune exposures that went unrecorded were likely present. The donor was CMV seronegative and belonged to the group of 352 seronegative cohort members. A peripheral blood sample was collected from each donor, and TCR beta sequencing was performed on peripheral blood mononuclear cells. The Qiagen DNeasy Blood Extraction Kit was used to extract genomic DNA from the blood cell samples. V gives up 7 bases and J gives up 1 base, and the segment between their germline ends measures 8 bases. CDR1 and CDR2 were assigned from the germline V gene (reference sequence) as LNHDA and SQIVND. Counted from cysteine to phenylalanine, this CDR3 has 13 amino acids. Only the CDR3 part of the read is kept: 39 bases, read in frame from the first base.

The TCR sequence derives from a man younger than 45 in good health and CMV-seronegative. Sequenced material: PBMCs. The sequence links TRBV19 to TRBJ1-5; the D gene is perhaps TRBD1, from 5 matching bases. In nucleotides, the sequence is TGTGCCAGTAAGGGGCAGAGCAATCAGCCCCAGCATTTT. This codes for CASKGQSNQPQHF.